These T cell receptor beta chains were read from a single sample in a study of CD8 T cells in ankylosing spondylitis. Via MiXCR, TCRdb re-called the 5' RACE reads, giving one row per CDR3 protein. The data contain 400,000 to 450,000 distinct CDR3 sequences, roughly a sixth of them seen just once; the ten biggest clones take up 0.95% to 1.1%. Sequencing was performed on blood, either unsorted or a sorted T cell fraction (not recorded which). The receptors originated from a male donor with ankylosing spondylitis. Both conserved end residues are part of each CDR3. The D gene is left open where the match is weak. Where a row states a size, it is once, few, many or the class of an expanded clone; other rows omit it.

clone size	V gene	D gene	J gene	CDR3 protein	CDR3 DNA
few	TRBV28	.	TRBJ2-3	CASSQAADTQYF	TGTGCCAGCAGTCAAGCAGCAGATACGCAGTATTTT
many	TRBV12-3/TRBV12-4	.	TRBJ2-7	CASSLAGFDSYEQYF	TGTGCCAGCAGTTTAGCAGGGTTCGACTCCTACGAGCAGTACTTC
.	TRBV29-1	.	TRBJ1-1	CSGEIIRTTNTEAFF	TGCAGCGGAGAAATTATAAGGACAACGAACACTGAAGCTTTCTTT
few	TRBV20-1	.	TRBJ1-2	CSARDLGLIYGYTF	TGCAGTGCTAGAGACTTGGGACTGATATATGGCTACACCTTC
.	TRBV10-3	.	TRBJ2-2	CAISEWASTGELFF	TGTGCCATCAGTGAATGGGCTTCCACCGGGGAGCTGTTTTTT
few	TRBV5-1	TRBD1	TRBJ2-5	CASSFRGQGGQETQYF	TGCGCCAGCAGCTTCCGGGGACAGGGAGGGCAAGAGACCCAGTACTTC
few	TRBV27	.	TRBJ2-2	CASSSRVVTGELFF	TGTGCCAGCAGCTCCAGGGTGGTCACCGGGGAGCTGTTTTTT
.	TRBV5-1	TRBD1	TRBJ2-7	CASSSTGGELYEQYF	TGCGCCAGCAGCTCGACAGGGGGTGAGCTCTACGAGCAGTACTTC
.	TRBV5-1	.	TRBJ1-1	CASSWTRNTEAFF	TGCGCCAGCAGCTGGACTAGGAACACTGAAGCTTTCTTT
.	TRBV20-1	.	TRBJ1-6	CSARGGRESPLHF	TGCAGTGCTAGAGGGGGCAGGGAGTCACCCCTCCACTTT
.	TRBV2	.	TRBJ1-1	CASRPGTLEAFF	TGTGCCAGCAGACCTGGGACGCTCGAAGCTTTCTTT
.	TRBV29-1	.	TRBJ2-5	CSVHRDTSQETQYF	TGCAGCGTCCACCGGGACACTTCGCAAGAGACCCAGTACTTC
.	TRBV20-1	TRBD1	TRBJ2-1	CSARDIRQGGNNEQFF	TGCAGTGCTAGAGATATTAGACAGGGGGGAAACAATGAGCAGTTCTTC
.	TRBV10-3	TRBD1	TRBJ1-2	CAIRDRQGRDYGYTF	TGTGCCATCAGGGATCGACAGGGAAGGGACTATGGCTACACCTTC
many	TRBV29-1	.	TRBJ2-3	CSVGSRGGNTQYF	TGCAGCGTTGGTAGCAGGGGCGGAAATACGCAGTATTTT
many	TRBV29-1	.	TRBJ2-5	CSVGAAQETQYF	TGCAGCGTTGGGGCAGCGCAAGAGACCCAGTACTTC
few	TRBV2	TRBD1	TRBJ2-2	CASSEWTGGVTGELFF	TGTGCCAGCAGTGAGTGGACAGGGGGCGTCACCGGGGAGCTGTTTTTT
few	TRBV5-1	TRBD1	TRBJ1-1	CASSLGSRDRGEAFF	TGCGCCAGCAGCTTAGGGTCCCGGGACAGGGGTGAAGCTTTCTTT
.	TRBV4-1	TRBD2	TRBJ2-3	CASSHPGLAGGRGTDTQYF	TGCGCCAGCAGCCATCCCGGACTAGCGGGGGGACGTGGCACAGATACGCAGTATTTT
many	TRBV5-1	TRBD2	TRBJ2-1	CASSTTSGGASVNEQFF	TGCGCCAGCAGTACAACTAGCGGGGGGGCCTCGGTCAATGAGCAGTTCTTC
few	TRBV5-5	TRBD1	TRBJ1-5	CASSEKPGQSITQHF	TGTGCCAGCAGCGAGAAACCGGGACAGTCAATCACCCAGCATTTT
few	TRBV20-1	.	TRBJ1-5	CSALSGVGLNQPQHF	TGCAGTGCTCTCAGTGGGGTGGGGCTCAATCAGCCCCAGCATTTT
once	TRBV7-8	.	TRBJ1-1	CASSLAVGTTEAFF	TGTGCCAGCAGCTTAGCGGTAGGAACCACTGAAGCTTTCTTT
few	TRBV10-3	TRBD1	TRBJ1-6	CAINPGQGSPLHF	TGTGCCATCAACCCGGGACAGGGATCACCCCTCCACTTT
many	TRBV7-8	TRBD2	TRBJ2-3	CASSLTSGSTDTQYF	TGTGCCAGCAGCTTAACTAGCGGGAGCACAGATACGCAGTATTTT
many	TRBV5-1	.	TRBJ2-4	CASREAQGAKNIQYF	TGCGCCAGCAGGGAGGCCCAGGGGGCCAAAAACATTCAGTACTTC
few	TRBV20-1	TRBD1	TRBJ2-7	CSARRDRVSEQYF	TGCAGTGCTAGACGGGACAGGGTGTCCGAGCAGTACTTC
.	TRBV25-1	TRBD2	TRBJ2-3	CASSPRTGGRADTQYF	TGTGCCAGCAGCCCAAGAACCGGGGGGAGAGCAGATACGCAGTATTTT
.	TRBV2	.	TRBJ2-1	CASADSVRGNEQFF	TGTGCCAGTGCGGATAGCGTTAGGGGGAATGAGCAGTTCTTC
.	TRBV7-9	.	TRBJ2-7	CASSFRGALYEQYF	TGTGCCAGCAGCTTTCGGGGCGCACTATACGAGCAGTACTTC
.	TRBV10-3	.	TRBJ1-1	CAISEGGTEAFF	TGTGCCATCAGTGAGGGTGGCACTGAAGCTTTCTTT
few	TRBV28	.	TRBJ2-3	CASSGWEDTQYF	TGTGCCAGCAGTGGGTGGGAAGATACGCAGTATTTT
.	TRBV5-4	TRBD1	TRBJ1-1	CASSLRTGDNTEAFF	TGTGCCAGCAGCTTGAGGACAGGTGATAACACTGAAGCTTTCTTT
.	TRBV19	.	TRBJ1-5	CASSIGPGDSNQPQHF	TGTGCCAGTAGTATCGGTCCGGGGGATAGCAATCAGCCCCAGCATTTT
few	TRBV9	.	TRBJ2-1	CASSVGVYNEQFF	TGTGCCAGCAGCGTAGGGGTATACAATGAGCAGTTCTTC
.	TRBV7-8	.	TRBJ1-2	CASSERDTLGYTF	TGTGCCAGCAGTGAGAGGGATACTTTGGGCTACACCTTC
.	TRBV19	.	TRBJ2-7	CASSRKSSYEQYF	TGTGCCAGTAGCCGGAAAAGCTCCTACGAGCAGTACTTC
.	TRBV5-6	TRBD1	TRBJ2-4	CASSRGTVAAKNIQYF	TGTGCCAGCAGCCGTGGGACAGTGGCAGCCAAAAACATTCAGTACTTC
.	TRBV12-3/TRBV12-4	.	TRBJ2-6	CASSLAQGKAGANVLTF	TGTGCCAGCAGTTTAGCGCAGGGGAAAGCTGGGGCCAACGTCCTGACTTTC
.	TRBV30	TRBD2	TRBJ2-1	CAWSVSSGRNEQFF	TGTGCCTGGAGTGTGTCTAGCGGGAGAAATGAGCAGTTCTTC
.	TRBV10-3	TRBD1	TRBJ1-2	CAISADRGGRNYGYTF	TGTGCCATCAGCGCGGACAGGGGGGGTCGAAACTATGGCTACACCTTC
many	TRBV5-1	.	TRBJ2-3	CASSPRRGDTQYF	TGCGCCAGCAGTCCACGTCGGGGGGATACGCAGTATTTT
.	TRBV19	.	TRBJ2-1	CASSPQGHGGIYNEQFF	TGTGCCAGTAGCCCCCAGGGGCACGGCGGGATCTACAATGAGCAGTTCTTC
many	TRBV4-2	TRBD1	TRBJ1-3	CASKRDRGSSGNTIYF	TGTGCCAGTAAAAGGGACAGGGGCTCCTCTGGAAACACCATATATTTT
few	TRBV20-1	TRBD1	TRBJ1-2	CSALLGQAGYTF	TGCAGTGCTTTACTTGGACAGGCTGGCTACACCTTC